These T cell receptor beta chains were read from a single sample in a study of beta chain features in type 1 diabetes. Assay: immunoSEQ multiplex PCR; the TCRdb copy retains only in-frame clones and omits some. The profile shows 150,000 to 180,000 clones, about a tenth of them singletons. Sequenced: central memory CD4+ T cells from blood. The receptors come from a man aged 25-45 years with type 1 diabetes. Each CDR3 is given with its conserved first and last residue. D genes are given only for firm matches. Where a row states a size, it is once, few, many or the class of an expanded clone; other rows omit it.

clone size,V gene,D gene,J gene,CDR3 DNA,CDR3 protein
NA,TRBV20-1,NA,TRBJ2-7,TGCAGGGCTGACAGGAGTTACGAGCAGTACTTC,CRADRSYEQYF
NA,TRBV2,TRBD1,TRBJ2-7,TGTGCCAGCAGCAGGTTGACAGGGGGCGCGGGGGAGCAGTACTTC,CASSRLTGGAGEQYF
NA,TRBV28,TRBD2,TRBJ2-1,TGTGCCAGCACCGTAAGCGGGGCTTACAATGAGCAGTTCTTC,CASTVSGAYNEQFF
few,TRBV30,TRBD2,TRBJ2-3,TGTGCCTGGAGTACTAGCGGGAAGGTACTCCGAGATACGCAGTATTTT,CAWSTSGKVLRDTQYF
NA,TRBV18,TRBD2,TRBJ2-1,TGTGCCAGCTCCCAATCCGGGAGGTCCTACAATGAGCAGTTCTTC,CASSQSGRSYNEQFF
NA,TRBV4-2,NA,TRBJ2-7,TGTGCCAGCAGCCGGACTTTGAACAGGGACGAGGAGCAGTACTTC,CASSRTLNRDEEQYF
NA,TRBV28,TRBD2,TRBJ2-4,TGTGCCAGCAGTTTCGGGGGGACGGACATTCAGTACTTC,CASSFGGTDIQYF
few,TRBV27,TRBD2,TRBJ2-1,TGTGCCAGCAGGGCACTAGGGACTAGCGGGAACCATGAGCAGTTCTTC,CASRALGTSGNHEQFF
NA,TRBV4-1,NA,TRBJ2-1,TGCGCCAGCAGCCTCCGCCGGGAAATCGATGAGCAGTTCTTC,CASSLRREIDEQFF
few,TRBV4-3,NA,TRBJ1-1,TGCGCCAGCAGCCAAGGACAGGCGGGCCGACCTGAAGCTTTCTTT,CASSQGQAGRPEAFF
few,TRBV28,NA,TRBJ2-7,TGTGCCAGCAGTTTATCAGGGGATGGGTACTACGAGCAGTACTTC,CASSLSGDGYYEQYF
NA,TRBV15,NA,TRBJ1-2,TGTGCCACCAGCAGAGATCCATCAGGGAGGGGTGGCTACACCTTC,CATSRDPSGRGGYTF
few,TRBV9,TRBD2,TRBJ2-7,TGTGCCAGCAGTACATCCGGGACTAGATTCTCCTACGAGCAGTACTTC,CASSTSGTRFSYEQYF
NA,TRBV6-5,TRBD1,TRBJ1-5,TGTGCCAGCAGGACGGGACAGGGGAGCAATCAGCCCCAGCATTTT,CASRTGQGSNQPQHF
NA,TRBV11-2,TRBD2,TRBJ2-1,TGTGCCAGCAGCCCTACTAGCGGGAGAAGCAATGAGCAGTTCTTC,CASSPTSGRSNEQFF
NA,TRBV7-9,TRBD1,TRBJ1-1,TGTGCCAGCAGCTCTATTACAGGGGGCGGGGGTGGCACTGAAGCTTTCTTT,CASSSITGGGGGTEAFF
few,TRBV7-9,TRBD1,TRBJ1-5,TGTGCCAGCAGCTTGACAGGGAACCAGCCCCAGCATTTT,CASSLTGNQPQHF
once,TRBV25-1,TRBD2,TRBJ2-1,TGTGCCAGCAGGAGGGGACTAGCGGGAGTCAATGAGCAGTTCTTC,CASRRGLAGVNEQFF
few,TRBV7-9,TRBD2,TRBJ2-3,TGTGCCAGCAGGCCGGCCGGGACTACCACAGATACGCAGTATTTT,CASRPAGTTTDTQYF
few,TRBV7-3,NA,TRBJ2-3,TGTGCCAGCAGCTTACCTTCCACAGATACGCAGTATTTT,CASSLPSTDTQYF
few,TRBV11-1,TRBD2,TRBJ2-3,TGTGCCAGCGGGCGGGAGACGGGCCCGCAGTATTTT,CASGRETGPQYF